The present TCR beta chain was sequenced within a study of blood T cell repertoires in COVID-19. Study context: COVID-19 samples, acute and convalescent, were from the United States, Italy and Spain. PBMCs, B-cell-depleted T cells, or T cells were the source of the cDNA or gDNA that made up the material.

The protocol was immunoSEQ multiplex PCR, while the TCRdb copy is restricted to in-frame clones and leaves out a portion. The table records 150,000 or so clones, roughly 84% of them present only once. Allocation to cohorts depended on clinical history reported by the participants. The germline V gene has CDR1 LGHDT and CDR2 YNNKEL (reference sequence). The CDR3 runs 21 residues. Unmatched junction bases numbered 19, after V lost 5 bases and J lost 2 bases. Sequences were obtained from PBMCs or T cells enriched from blood (not recorded which). The TCR originated in a human donor with acute COVID-19. The donor label of this sample is uncertain. This chain links TRBV3-1 (or the pseudogene TRBV3-2) with TRBJ2-1; TRBD2 matches 12 bases. The CDR3 sequence: CASSLSSGLAGGPGPYNEQFF. The CDR3 DNA is TGTGCCAGCAGCTTGAGTTCAGGCCTAGCGGGGGGGCCAGGTCCCTACAATGAGCAGTTCTTC.